A single sample is the source of the 13 T cell receptor beta chains below, sequenced in a study of blood T cells in healthy people across ages. The use of a sample-barcoded 5' primer and a J-beta primer mix characterized a second PCR of roughly 6 to 11 cycles. MiXCR, applied by TCRdb to the 5' RACE reads, yields one record per CDR3 protein. The sample has about 800,000 distinct CDR3 sequences; roughly 60% are singletons. The sequenced material came from blood. These receptors came from a man aged 25-45 years in good health.

As for this clonotype: Compared with germline, one end of the junction differs, possibly owing to a read error. The gene calls are TRBV7-9 and TRBJ1-6; no clear D gene. Germline V gene lookup returns CDR1 SEHNR and CDR2 FQNEAQ (reference sequence). This CDR3 spans 16 amino acids. CDR3 sequence: CASTSTSSSYNSPPHF. In nucleotides, the CDR3 is TGTGCCAGCACCTCCACTTCGAGCTCCTATAATTCACCCCCCCACTTT.

The chain recombines TRBV20-1 with TRBJ1-2; 7 nucleotides line up with TRBD1. J lost 4 bases, V lost 4 bases, and 6 bases had no gene match. The CDR3 has 13 residues. The germline V gene encodes CDR1 DFQATT and CDR2 SNEGSKA (reference sequence). CDR3 in amino acids: CSANRGPLYGYTF. The CDR3, as DNA: TGCAGTGCTAACAGGGGCCCACTCTATGGCTACACCTTC.

The rearrangement links TRBV10-3 to TRBJ1-4; TRBD1 aligns across 8 bases. The trim removed 4 bases at V and 8 bases at J, leaving 6 bases unmatched. Germline loops: CDR1 ENHRY, CDR2 SYGVKD. The CDR3 consists of 14 residues. CDR3 in DNA: TGTGCCATCAGTGCTAGGACAGGGAACGAAAAACTGTTTTTT. Translation gives CAISARTGNEKLFF.

In this sample, this clonotype turned up a few times. V usage is TRBV7-9 and J usage is TRBJ2-5; the D gene is possibly TRBD2 (7 bases). Trimming took off 2 bases at V and 8 bases at J, with 27 bases between the two ends. Germline V gene data show CDR1 as SEHNR and CDR2 as FQNEAQ (reference sequence). This CDR3 comprises 18 residues. CDR3: CASSLPYRGAQKERTQYF. DNA for the CDR3: TGTGCCAGCAGCTTACCCTACCGGGGGGCACAAAAAGAGAGAACCCAGTACTTC.

This chain links TRBV6-2 or TRBV6-3 with TRBJ1-1; D gene ambiguous. CDR1 is MNHEY, CDR2 SVGEGT, per germline. The CDR3 loop spans 11 amino acids. V shed 2 bases and J shed 8 bases, with 6 bases lying between them. CDR3 bases: TGTGCCAGCAGTTACCGGGAGGAAGCTTTCTTT. Protein product: CASSYREEAFF.

J is TRBJ2-3 and V is TRBV6-1; perhaps TRBD2 as D (5 bases). The V and J ends lost 4 bases and 1 base respectively, with 12 bases between them. The germline gives CDR1 MNHNS, CDR2 SASEGT. The CDR3 has 15 amino acids. The chain's CDR3 is CASSAEDPRTDTQYF. The DNA for the CDR3 is TGTGCCAGCAGTGCGGAGGACCCCCGCACAGATACGCAGTATTTT.

The chain recombines TRBV27 with TRBJ2-7, with D unresolved. CDR1 MNHEY and CDR2 SMNVEV come from the germline V gene (reference sequence). The CDR3 is 15 amino acids. Trimming took off 2 bases at V and 4 bases at J, with 15 bases between the two ends. CDR3 DNA: TGTGCCAGCAGTTTAAAAGGGTTTGGTGAGTACGAGCAGTACTTC. The encoded protein is CASSLKGFGEYEQYF.

In its sample, this clonotype was seen a few times. The J gene is TRBJ2-5, the V gene TRBV11-2; D unresolved. This CDR3 has 16 residues. CDR1 SGHAT and CDR2 FQNNGV come from the germline V gene. V shed 6 bases and J shed 5 bases, with 22 bases lying between them. This CDR3 is CASRSSTASRLETQYF. CDR3 bases: TGTGCCAGCAGGTCCTCCACGGCTAGTAGGTTGGAGACCCAGTACTTC. Drawing the rest from reference TRBV11-2 and TRBJ2-5, the complete variable domain is EAGVAQSPRYKIIEKRQSVAFWCNPISGHATLYWYQQILGQGPKLLIQFQNNGVVDDSQLPKDRFSAERLKGVDSTLKIQPAKLEDSAVYLCASRSSTASRLETQYFGPGTRLLVL.

The chain links TRBV6-1 to TRBJ2-3, with D perhaps given as TRBD1 or TRBD2 (6 bases each). CDR3 length: 17 amino acids. V was shortened by 7 bases and J by 2 bases, with 22 bases between the two germline ends. Germline V gene lookup returns CDR1 MNHNS and CDR2 SASEGT. The CDR3 DNA follows: TGTGCCAGCACCAAAAGGGGGGTAGCCTCCCTCACAGATACGCAGTATTTT. Translation gives CASTKRGVASLTDTQYF.

A few counts support this clonotype. CDR3 protein: CASSSLLAGPYEQYF. CDR3 in DNA: TGTGCCAGCAGCTCCCTCTTAGCGGGGCCCTACGAGCAGTACTTC. This chain links TRBV7-6 with TRBJ2-7, with 8 bases aligning to TRBD2. The CDR3 extends over 15 amino acids. V was clipped by 4 bases and J by 2 bases; unmatched bases: 7. Germline loops: CDR1 SGHVS, CDR2 FNYEAQ.

V and J are TRBV7-9 and TRBJ1-2; the D gene is possibly TRBD1 (5 bases). The germline V gene has CDR1 SEHNR and CDR2 FQNEAQ (reference sequence). The CDR3 is 13 amino acids. V was pared by 11 bases and J by 4 bases, with 17 bases between. CDR3 nucleotides: TGTGCCGGGAGCCCGACAGTTCCCTATGGCTACACCTTC. Its translation is CAGSPTVPYGYTF. The full variable domain, in which reference TRBV7-9 and TRBJ1-2 provide the parts outside the CDR3, is DTGVSQNPRHKITKRGQNVTFRCDPISEHNRLYWYRQTLGQGPEFLTYFQNEAQLEKSRLLSDRFSAERPKGSFSTLEIQRTEQGDSAMYLCAGSPTVPYGYTFGSGTRLTVV.

The chain employs TRBV7-2 and TRBJ2-4; D perhaps matches TRBD2 (5 bases). CDR3 length: 14 residues. The germline V gene has CDR1 SGHTA and CDR2 FQGNSA. The V and J ends lost 4 bases and 6 bases respectively, with 13 bases between them. CDR3 sequence: CASSCNGEGNIQYF. The CDR3 nucleotides are TGTGCCAGCAGCTGTAACGGAGAGGGAAACATTCAGTACTTC.

V usage is TRBV5-1 and J usage is TRBJ2-3; D possibly matches TRBD1 or TRBD2 (5 bases each). Per the germline V gene, CDR1 is SGHRS and CDR2 is YFSETQ. The CDR3 runs 16 residues. Trimming took off 0 bases at V and 3 bases at J, with 14 bases between the two ends. The CDR3 sequence: CASSLAWDARTDTQYF. In DNA, the CDR3 is TGCGCCAGCAGCTTGGCCTGGGACGCGAGGACAGATACGCAGTATTTT.